Below, one T cell receptor beta chain is given with its context. This sample was included in a study of cytomegalovirus exposure and HLA in healthy donors. Researchers ran the PCR with 60 Vbeta and 13 Jbeta primers. Sequenced by immunoSEQ multiplex PCR; TCRdb stores in-frame clones only, minus some. The sample has approximately 180,000 clones, under 80% seen once. The V segment lost 0 bases and the J segment 5 bases; nucleotides outside the gene matches: 5. This CDR3 is 15 amino acids long. Germline V gene lookup returns CDR1 LGHNT and CDR2 FRNRAP. Sequences were obtained from PBMCs. The receptor comes from a woman aged 45-65 years in good health and CMV-seropositive. The J gene is TRBJ1-1, the V gene TRBV12-5; TRBD1 agrees at 8 bases. The DNA of the CDR3 is TGTGCTAGTGGTTTGGTTCGGACAGGGAGGACTGAAGCTTTCTTT. Translated: CASGLVRTGRTEAFF.